This T cell receptor beta chain originates from a study of radiotherapy plus CTLA-4 blockade in lung cancer. The wider study: With around 30% of patients having disease control, objective responses were seen in about 18%. Study-level results: Clones of tumor-derived TCRs expanded in blood after radiotherapy plus ipilimumab. Reports state that early shifts in blood T cell clones, with interferon-beta, best predicted response.

With respect to this clone: What it recognizes is unknown.

The method was immunoSEQ multiplex PCR; TCRdb's version includes in-frame clones alone and lacks a portion of them. The sample yields roughly 100,000 clones, more than 75% seen once. The trim removed 5 bases at V and 1 base at J, leaving 9 bases unmatched. The CDR3 is 16 amino acids. Per the germline V gene, CDR1 is LNHDA and CDR2 is SQIVND (reference sequence). Receiving focal radiation plus CTLA-4 blockade with ipilimumab were patients who had chemo-refractory metastatic non-small-cell lung cancer. The gene calls are TRBV19 and TRBJ2-3; 7 positions match TRBD2. This clonotype was obtained from a human donor with non-small cell lung cancer that progressed on radiotherapy plus ipilimumab. Some clones in this sample may be carry-over from other donors' samples. The starting material was peripheral blood, obtained from a patient treated with radiotherapy plus ipilimumab. In DNA, the CDR3 is TGTGCCAGTAGTTCCTATAGCGGGTCCCGCACAGATACGCAGTATTTT. Translation gives CASSSYSGSRTDTQYF.